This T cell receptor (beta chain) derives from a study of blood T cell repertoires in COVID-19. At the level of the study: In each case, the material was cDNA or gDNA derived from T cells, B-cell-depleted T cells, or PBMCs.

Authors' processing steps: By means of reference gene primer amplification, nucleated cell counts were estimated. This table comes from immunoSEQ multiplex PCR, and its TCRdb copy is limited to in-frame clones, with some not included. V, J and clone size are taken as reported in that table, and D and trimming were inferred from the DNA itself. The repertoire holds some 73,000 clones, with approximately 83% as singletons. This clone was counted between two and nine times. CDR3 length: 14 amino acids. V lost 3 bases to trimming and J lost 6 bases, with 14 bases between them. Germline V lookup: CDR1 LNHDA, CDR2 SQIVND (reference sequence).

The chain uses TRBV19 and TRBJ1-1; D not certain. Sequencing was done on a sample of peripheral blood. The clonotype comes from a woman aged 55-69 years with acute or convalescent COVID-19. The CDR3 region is CASSISAGRAEAFF. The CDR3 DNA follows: TGTGCCAGTAGTATTTCGGCTGGGCGGGCTGAAGCTTTCTTT.